The text below deals with one TCR beta chain. The antigen is undetermined. The entry originates in a study of T cell responses to AZD1222 COVID-19 vaccine. Findings and caveats of the study: Nearly half of the spike-specific TCRs reportedly recognize variant regions that carry no mutations. Increases in Spike-specific TCR breadth and depth were seen after two AZD1222 doses. White British donors predominated, females outnumbered males, and clonal diversity was possibly underestimated.

Measured with immunoSEQ multiplex PCR; TCRdb has only the in-frame clones, and not every one. The table has approximately 140,000 clones, 90% seen once. Germline V gene lookup returns CDR1 SEHNR and CDR2 FQNEAQ (reference sequence). CDR3 length: 17 residues. V was clipped by 1 base and J by 0 bases; unmatched bases: 6. The TCR originated in an adult in good health. Sequencing used peripheral blood, obtained on day 0 of AZD1222 vaccination. V gene TRBV7-9 combines with J gene TRBJ1-5; TRBD1 matches 7 bases. The CDR3 reads CASSLGGGGLSNQPQHF. In nucleotides, the CDR3 is TGTGCCAGCAGCTTAGGAGGGGGCGGCCTTAGCAATCAGCCCCAGCATTTT.